Listed here are 13 T cell receptor beta chains from one sample, sequenced in a study of cytomegalovirus exposure and HLA in healthy donors. The PCR ran on 60 Vbeta and 13 Jbeta primers. Generated by immunoSEQ multiplex PCR, the TCRdb table keeps only in-frame clones and is missing some. The sample yields approximately 220,000 clones, around three quarters seen once. Sequenced material: PBMCs. Receptors originate from a man aged 35 to 55 in good health and CMV-seronegative.

This clone was picked up a small number of times. The chain joins TRBV10-2 to TRBJ1-4, with 7 bases identical to TRBD1. Germline values: CDR1 WSHSY, CDR2 SAAADI. With 4 bases clipped from V and 8 bases from J, the junction kept 7 bases outside the gene matches. The CDR3 is 14 amino acids. Written as DNA, the CDR3 is TGCGCCAGCAGTGTGGGACAGCTTTGGGAAAAACTGTTTTTT. Amino acids: CASSVGQLWEKLFF.

J is TRBJ2-5 and V is TRBV7-2, with a possible D match to TRBD2 (5 bases). Trimming pared 5 bases from V and 1 base from J, leaving 11 bases between. Per the germline V gene, CDR1 is SGHTA and CDR2 is FQGNSA. The length of the CDR3 is 14 residues. The CDR3 loop reads CASSRRGVQETQYF. The DNA of the CDR3 is TGTGCCAGCAGCCGACGGGGAGTCCAAGAGACCCAGTACTTC.

This rearrangement joins TRBV10-3 to TRBJ1-1; 9 nucleotides line up with TRBD1. The CDR3 runs to 14 residues. Germline CDR1 is ENHRY and CDR2 is SYGVKD. Trimming took 7 bases from V and 5 from J; bases not matched to a gene: 8. Written as DNA, the CDR3 is TGTGCCATCACCTTACAGGGGGCTGGGACTGAAGCTTTCTTT. Protein sequence: CAITLQGAGTEAFF.

CDR3 coding DNA: TGTGCCAGTAGTATCGCAGGACAGAATAATTCACCCCTCCACTTT. Amino acid sequence: CASSIAGQNNSPLHF. The rearrangement links TRBV19 to TRBJ1-6; TRBD1 might be the D (6 bases). The CDR3 contains 15 residues. V dropped 3 bases and J dropped 5 bases, with 11 bases sitting between them. Germline V lookup: CDR1 LNHDA, CDR2 SQIVND (reference sequence).

The chain recombines TRBV15 with TRBJ2-2; a possible D gene is TRBD2 (5 bases). The CDR3 spans 15 residues. The ends were cut back, 4 bases at V and 9 bases at J, with 18 bases in the middle. The germline gives CDR1 LNHNV, CDR2 YYDKDF (reference sequence). The CDR3 DNA reads as TGTGCCACCAGCAAGAGAGGGAGCGCGCTTAGGGAGCTGTTTTTT. This gives the protein CATSKRGSALRELFF.

This clone was picked up a small number of times. The genes are TRBV30 and TRBJ2-3, with D perhaps matching TRBD2 (5 bases). Trimming took 2 bases from V and 5 from J, leaving 11 bases between them. The length of the CDR3 is 13 residues. CDR1 is GTSNPN, CDR2 SVGIG, per germline (reference sequence). CDR3 coding DNA: TGTGCCTGGAGTACCCCGGGATTAGATACGCAGTATTTT. Its protein product is CAWSTPGLDTQYF. The full variable domain, its missing parts supplied by reference TRBV30 and TRBJ2-3, is SQTIHQWPATLVQPVGSPLSLECTVEGTSNPNLYWYRQAAGRGLQLLFYSVGIGQISSEVPQNLSASRPQDRQFILSSKKLLLSDSGFYLCAWSTPGLDTQYFGPGTRLTVL.

In DNA form, the CDR3 reads TGTGCCACCAGCAGCGGGACACGGAACACCGGGGAGCTGTTTTTT. Translated: CATSSGTRNTGELFF. V is TRBV15 and J is TRBJ2-2; D may be TRBD1 (6 bases). Trimming cost V 3 bases and J 1 base, with 9 bases left between them. Germline CDR1 and CDR2: LNHNV and YYDKDF (reference sequence). CDR3 length: 15 residues. The variable domain in full, with the rest retrieved from reference TRBV15 and TRBJ2-2, is DAMVIQNPRYQVTQFGKPVTLSCSQTLNHNVMYWYQQKSSQAPKLLFHYYDKDFNNEADTPDNFQSRRPNTSFCFLDIRSPGLGDTAMYLCATSSGTRNTGELFFGEGSRLTVL.

The table lists this clone with a count of one. The J gene is TRBJ1-1, the V gene TRBV18; D uncertain. This CDR3 region has 15 residues. Germline V gives CDR1 KGHSH, CDR2 LQKENI. V was shortened by 6 bases and J by 1 base, with 15 bases between the two germline ends. CDR3 region: CASSFGGRANTEAFF. The CDR3 nucleotides read TGTGCCAGCTCCTTTGGTGGGAGGGCGAACACTGAAGCTTTCTTT.

The rearrangement links TRBV2 to TRBJ2-1; D may be TRBD2 (5 bases). V gave up 6 bases and J gave up 5 bases, with 11 bases separating them. The CDR3 is made up of 13 amino acids. CDR1 and CDR2 (germline): SNHLY, FYNNEI. The CDR3 DNA reads TGTGCCAGCAGACTAGACGGAAACAATGAGCAGTTCTTC. Amino acids: CASRLDGNNEQFF.

The chain has TRBV7-3 and TRBJ1-1; D may be TRBD1 (5 bases). Germline V gene sequence: CDR1 SGHTA, CDR2 FQGTGA. The V end was cut by 5 bases, the J end by 3 bases, with 10 bases between. The CDR3 totals 13 residues. DNA for the CDR3: TGTGCCAGCAGCCGGTCGGGGGACACTGAAGCTTTCTTT. Amino acids: CASSRSGDTEAFF.

The V gene is TRBV10-1, the J gene TRBJ2-1, with 9 positions matching TRBD2. CDR3 length: 17 residues. Germline CDR1 and CDR2: WNHNN and SYGVQD (reference sequence). V shed 0 bases, J shed 6 bases, and the junction held 9 bases outside the gene matches. CDR3 protein: CASSESNSGRRVNEQFF. The CDR3 DNA follows: TGCGCCAGCAGTGAGTCGAACAGCGGGAGGAGGGTCAATGAGCAGTTCTTC.

This clone has more than one count but fewer than ten. This chain uses TRBV5-1 with TRBJ2-3, with D unclear. Per the germline V gene, CDR1 is SGHRS and CDR2 is YFSETQ. V shed 2 bases and J shed 0 bases, with 4 bases lying between them. The CDR3 runs 13 residues. The CDR3 loop reads CASSFSSTDTQYF. CDR3 nucleotides: TGCGCCAGCAGCTTCTCTAGCACAGATACGCAGTATTTT. Full variable domain (missing parts from reference TRBV5-1 and TRBJ2-3): KAGVTQTPRYLIKTRGQQVTLSCSPISGHRSVSWYQQTPGQGLQFLFEYFSETQRNKGNFPGRFSGRQFSNSRSEMNVSTLELGDSALYLCASSFSSTDTQYFGPGTRLTVL.

The chain joins TRBV9 to TRBJ2-3; 9 bases are shared with TRBD2. The CDR3 is made up of 16 amino acids. Losses at the gene ends were 0 bases for V and 4 bases for J; bases not matched to a gene: 6. The germline gives CDR1 SGDLS, CDR2 YYNGEE. CDR3 sequence: CASSVGSSGVPDTQYF. DNA of the CDR3: TGTGCCAGCAGCGTAGGGTCTAGCGGGGTTCCAGATACGCAGTATTTT.